This T cell receptor beta chain derives from a study of graft-versus-host responses after intestinal transplantation. About the research overall: Every one of the recipients received anti-thymocyte globulin induction and afterwards took tacrolimus and steroids for three to four years. General observations from the study: GvH clones turned up in recipient marrow; some had shown up first in ileum or blood.

The CDR3 spans 18 residues. J gave up 0 bases and V 0 bases, and 6 bases lay outside the gene matches. CDR1 is SGHRS, CDR2 YFSETQ, per germline. Plates contained approximately 200,000 CFSE-labeled responder cells and approximately 200,000 irradiated, violet-dye-labeled stimulator cells. Responder cells that were proliferating and CFSE-low, both CD3+CD4+ and CD3+CD8+, were sorted after the reaction. Profiled with immunoSEQ multiplex PCR; TCRdb holds only in-frame clones, not every one. Found here are some 13,000 clones, 35% to 40% of them singletons; the top ten hold around 16%. This specimen was alloreactive CD8+ T cells from a mixed lymphocyte reaction culture, taken before intestinal transplant. Subset in this sample: CFSE-low proliferating T cells sorted from roughly 6-day pre-transplant mixed lymphocyte reaction (GvH or HvG direction). This receptor was obtained from a human patient who received an intestinal transplant. The chain joins TRBV5-1 to TRBJ2-6; 7 nucleotides line up with TRBD1. CDR3 bases: TGCGCCAGCAGCTTGGGGGACAGACTATTCTCTGGGGCCAACGTCCTGACTTTC. Amino acid sequence: CASSLGDRLFSGANVLTF.